This T cell receptor beta chain was sequenced for a study of breast tumors, draining lymph nodes, adjacent tissues. Study-wide findings and caveats: Compared with lymph nodes, tumors were less diverse; compared with nontumor tissue, more. The data were judged consistent with most tumor T cells coming from lymph node and expanding in tumor. Tumor and nontumor repertoires were significantly more similar in luminal-like than in basal-like breast cancer. Data only fit, rather than demonstrated, lymph node origin of most tumor T cells.

Breast cancer patients provided tissue from their axillary draining lymph nodes. Comments on this clonotype: The target antigen is unknown. Possible read error: a much larger clone is one base away.

One entry per CDR3 protein results from TCRdb running MiXCR on the multiplex PCR reads. The sample contains some 170,000 distinct CDR3 sequences, 30% to 40% of which appear only once. This CDR3 is 13 amino acids long. CDR1 and CDR2 (germline): GTSNPN, SVGIG (reference sequence). This clonotype originated in a female donor with breast cancer. Some clones in this sample may be carry-over from other donors' samples. V and J are TRBV30 and TRBJ2-3; 7 bases agree with TRBD1. The sample taken for sequencing was axillary lymph node tissue. The CDR3 coding sequence is TGTACCTGGAGTGACAGGGCCCCCGGGACGCAGTATTTT. This translates into CTWSDRAPGTQYF. The complete variable domain, with remaining parts taken from reference TRBV30 and TRBJ2-3, reads SQTIHQWPATLVQPVGSPLSLECTVEGTSNPNLYWYRQAAGRGLQLLFYSVGIGQISSEVPQNLSASRPQDRQFILSSKKLLLSDSGFYLCTWSDRAPGTQYFGPGTRLTVL.